This TCR beta chain was recorded in a study of OX40 agonist ivuxolimab in advanced cancers. Study-level background: Ivuxolimab, which targeted the costimulatory receptor OX40 (CD134), was an agonistic, fully human IgG2 monoclonal antibody. Intravenous ivuxolimab was administered to patients every 2 weeks at six dose levels: 0.01, 0.1, 0.3, 1.5, 3 and 10 mg/kg. Of the roughly 52 dose-escalation patients, hepatocellular carcinoma was present in 19, melanoma in some 15, renal cell carcinoma in 9 and head and neck cancer in 9. In the dose-escalation cohort, 70% to 85% of patients were male, and the mean age was roughly 60 years with a range of about 20 to 90. Prior anti-PD-1, anti-PD-L1 or anti-CTLA-4 therapy was permitted, and checkpoint inhibitors had been received by less than 45% of dose-escalation patients. Partial responses occurred in three dose-escalation patients, of whom one had hepatocellular carcinoma and two had cutaneous melanoma. The point of sequencing TCRbeta in the periphery was to test whether ivuxolimab changed TCR sequence diversity and drove clonal T-cell expansion. The paper reports the monotherapy dose-escalation portion (N of about 50 patients) of the phase I ivuxolimab trial.

Genomic DNA was extracted from sorted cells for sequencing of the TCRbeta CDR3 region. TCRbeta CDR3 regions were sequenced using the immunoSEQ Assay. Sourced from immuneACCESS, this table was stored by TCRdb with only in-frame sequences that have V and J called. A share of the clones is absent; for the studies checked, an unresolved V gene accounts for under half, and the remainder has no known explanation. Present in this sample are 100,000 to 110,000 clones, approximately 90% of which were seen just once. Of the sample, approximately 0.54% is held by the ten largest clones. Patients with a history of autoimmune disease or receiving systemic immunosuppression were excluded from the trial. Peripheral blood for TCR sequencing was collected from all dose cohorts at baseline, on cycle 4 day 1, and on cycle 7 day 1. Samples came from an open-label, multicenter, first-in-human phase I dose-escalation trial of ivuxolimab. Adults with locally advanced or metastatic melanoma, renal cell, hepatocellular, or head and neck squamous cell carcinoma were enrolled in the trial. Before TCR sequencing, CD4+ and CD8+ T cells were separately sorted from peripheral blood.

Broader findings and caveats from the paper: At doses of 0.1 to 3.0 mg/kg, clonal expansion of both CD4+ and CD8+ T cells in blood was seen between baseline and week 6. After ivuxolimab, CD8+ T cells had more expanded clones than CD4+ T cells on average. The antigen specificity of the clonally expanded peripheral T cells was not determined. Partial responders in the 0.1-3.0 mg/kg groups had among the lowest normalized peripheral clonal expansion, especially among CD8+ T cells. Low levels of normalized T-cell clonal expansion were also seen in some patients who did not respond.

Remarks on this clone: Its specific antigen is unknown. No base-level quality is on record; no much larger clone is a single base apart.

From its cysteine to its phenylalanine, the CDR3 spans 14 amino acids. This entry keeps only the CDR3 DNA: 42 bases, framed from base 1. V is cut by 3 bases and J by 2 bases, and the space between the germline ends is 11 bases. As encoded in the germline V gene, CDR1 is SGHDN while CDR2 is FVKESK. The receptor was isolated from an adult with an advanced solid tumor such as melanoma, head and neck, liver or kidney cancer. The chain is encoded by TRBV14 joined to TRBJ2-7; the D match is possibly TRBD1 or TRBD2, with 6 bases aligned in each. The input for sequencing was CD4+ or CD8+ T cells sorted from blood, taken in a trial of the OX40 agonist ivuxolimab. Read as DNA, the sequence is TGTGCCAGCAGCCACCTAAGGGGGGCCTACGAGCAGTACTTC. Its product reads: CASSHLRGAYEQYF.